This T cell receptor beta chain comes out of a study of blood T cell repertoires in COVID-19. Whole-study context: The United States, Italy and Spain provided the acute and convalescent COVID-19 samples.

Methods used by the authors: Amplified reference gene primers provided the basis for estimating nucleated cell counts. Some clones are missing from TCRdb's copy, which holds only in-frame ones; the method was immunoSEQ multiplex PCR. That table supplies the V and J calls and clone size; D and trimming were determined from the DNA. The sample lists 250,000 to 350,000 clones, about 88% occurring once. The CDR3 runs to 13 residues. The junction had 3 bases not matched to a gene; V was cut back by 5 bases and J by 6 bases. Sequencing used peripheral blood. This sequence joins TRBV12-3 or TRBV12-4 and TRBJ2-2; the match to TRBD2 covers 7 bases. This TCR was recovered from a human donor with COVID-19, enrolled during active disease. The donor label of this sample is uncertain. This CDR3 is CASSRGLAGELFF. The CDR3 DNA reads TGTGCCAGCAGTCGAGGACTAGCCGGGGAGCTGTTTTTT.